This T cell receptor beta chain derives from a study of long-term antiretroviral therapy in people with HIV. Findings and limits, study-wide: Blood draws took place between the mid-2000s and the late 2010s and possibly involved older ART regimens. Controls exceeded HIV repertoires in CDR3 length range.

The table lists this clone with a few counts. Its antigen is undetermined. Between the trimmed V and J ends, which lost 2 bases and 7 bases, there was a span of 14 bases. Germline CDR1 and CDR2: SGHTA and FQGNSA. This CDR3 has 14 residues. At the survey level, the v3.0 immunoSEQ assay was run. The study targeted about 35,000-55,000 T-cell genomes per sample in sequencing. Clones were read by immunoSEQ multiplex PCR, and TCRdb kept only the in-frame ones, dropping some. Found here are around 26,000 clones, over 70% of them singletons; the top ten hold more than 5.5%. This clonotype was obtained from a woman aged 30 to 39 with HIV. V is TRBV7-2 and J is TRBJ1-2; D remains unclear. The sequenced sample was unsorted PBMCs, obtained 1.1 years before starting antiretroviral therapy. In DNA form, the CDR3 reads TGTGCCAGCAGCTTAAATCAGGTCCCCTTTGGCTACACCTTC. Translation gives CASSLNQVPFGYTF.